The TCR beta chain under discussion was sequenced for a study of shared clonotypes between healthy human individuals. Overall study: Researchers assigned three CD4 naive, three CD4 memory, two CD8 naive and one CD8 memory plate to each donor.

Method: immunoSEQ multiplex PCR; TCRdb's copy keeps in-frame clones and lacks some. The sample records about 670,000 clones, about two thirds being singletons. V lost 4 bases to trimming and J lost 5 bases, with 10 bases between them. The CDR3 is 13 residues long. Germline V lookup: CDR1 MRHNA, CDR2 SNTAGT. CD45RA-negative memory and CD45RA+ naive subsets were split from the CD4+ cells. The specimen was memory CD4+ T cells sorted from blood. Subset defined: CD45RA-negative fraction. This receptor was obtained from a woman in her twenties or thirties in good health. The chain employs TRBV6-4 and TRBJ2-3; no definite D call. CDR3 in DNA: TGTGCCAGCAGTGGAGGTAGAGGAGATACGCAGTATTTT. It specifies CASSGGRGDTQYF.